This record covers a single T cell receptor beta chain. The V gene's germline CDR1 is PRHDT and CDR2 FYEKMQ (reference sequence). V was shortened by 0 bases and J by 2 bases, with 11 bases between the two germline ends. The CDR3 is 16 residues long. The data derive from a study of T cell responses to AZD1222 COVID-19 vaccine. Profiled with immunoSEQ multiplex PCR; TCRdb holds only in-frame clones, not every one. The sample shows some 120,000 clones, approximately 83% of them seen only once. This material consisted of peripheral blood, taken on day 0 of AZD1222 vaccination. This chain uses TRBV13 with TRBJ1-3; tentatively, D is TRBD1 (5 bases). The TCR was taken from an adult in good health. CDR3 loop: CASSLGSRVAGNTIYF. DNA of the CDR3: TGTGCCAGCAGCTTAGGTTCCAGGGTGGCTGGAAACACCATATATTTT. Looking up the rest from reference TRBV13 and TRBJ1-3 gives the full variable domain: AAGVIQSPRHLIKEKRETATLKCYPIPRHDTVYWYQQGPGQDPQFLISFYEKMQSDKGSIPDRFSAQQFSDYHSELNMSSLELGDSALYFCASSLGSRVAGNTIYFGEGSWLTVV.